What follows describes a single T cell receptor (beta chain). The V and J ends lost 2 bases and 4 bases respectively, with 11 bases between them. The CDR3 contains 14 residues. Germline V lookup: CDR1 MGHRA, CDR2 YSYEKL. The entry originates in a study of T cell changes during pregnancy in multiple sclerosis. Some clones are missing from TCRdb's copy, which holds only in-frame ones; the method was immunoSEQ multiplex PCR. The sample has around 57,000 clones, 80% to 90% seen once. The sample consisted of peripheral blood, taken in the first trimester of pregnancy. The chain links TRBV4-1 to TRBJ1-1; D unresolved. The receptor was derived from a female donor in good health, enrolled as a control in a pregnancy study. The CDR3 loop is CASSQNTEFTEAFF. The DNA for the CDR3 is TGCGCCAGCAGCCAAAATACGGAGTTCACTGAAGCTTTCTTT.